This T cell receptor (beta chain) was observed in a study of T cells in Graves' hyperthyroidism and ophthalmopathy. Trimming at V came to 1 base and at J to 7 bases, leaving 7 bases not matched to a gene. The CDR3 extends over 15 amino acids. Germline lookup yields CDR1 MGHDK and CDR2 SYGVNS. Amplification of TCR beta CDR3 regions used RNA as the template. HTBI primers were employed in a first-round RT-PCR of the TCR CDR3. TCRdb fed the multiplex PCR reads into MiXCR, producing one record per CDR3 protein. The sample yields about 500,000 distinct CDR3 sequences, 13% to 15% seen once. Study findings and constraints: The blood repertoire included most of the expanded thyroid clonotypes above 0.001.

This clonotype was picked up many times. What it binds is unknown. This chain connects TRBV25-1 to TRBJ2-1; 7 bases fit TRBD1. The TCR comes from a woman aged 18-30 years with Graves' hyperthyroidism. The sequencing input was blood. The chain's CDR3 is CASSESDRYRNEQFF. CDR3 nucleotide sequence: TGTGCCAGCAGTGAATCGGACAGGTACCGAAATGAGCAGTTCTTC.